This paragraph reports one TCR beta chain. Its target is unknown. This specimen belongs to a study of identical twins. Study-level results: Twin sharing of out-of-frame TCR alpha was underestimated by models in monozygotic pairs.

A universal primer site arose from template switching, and cDNA bore unique molecular identifiers. One entry per CDR3 protein results from TCRdb running MiXCR on the 5' RACE reads. This table holds about 570,000 distinct CDR3 sequences, more than 9% found once. Trimming at V came to 3 bases and at J to 3 bases, leaving 6 bases not matched to a gene. The CDR3 loop spans 15 amino acids. In germline, CDR1 is SGDLS, CDR2 YYNGEE. The sample was also reused in another study, on yellow fever vaccine responses in identical twins.

The chain links TRBV9 to TRBJ1-1, with 9 bases matching TRBD1. Sequencing was carried out using PBMCs. The receptor's source is a woman younger than 30 in good health. CDR3 DNA: TGTGCCAGCAGCGGGGGGGACAGGGCCGACACTGAAGCTTTCTTT. Its translation: CASSGGDRADTEAFF.